This TCR beta chain stems from a study of T cells in Graves' hyperthyroidism and ophthalmopathy. Study-wide results and limits: Clonotypes that were expanded in thyroid above 0.001 mostly appeared in blood too. Stable hyperthyroidism was told apart from ophthalmopathy by a model built on 13 V-J features.

TCR beta CDR3 regions were amplified from RNA. When the TCR CDR3 underwent first-round RT-PCR, the HTBI primer set was used. TCRdb analysed the multiplex PCR reads with MiXCR anew, one entry per CDR3 protein. This sample has hundreds of thousands of distinct CDR3 sequences, with around 15% found just once. A note on this clonotype: Its antigen is undetermined.

The CDR3 covers 16 residues. The trim removed 6 bases at V and 4 bases at J, leaving 8 bases unmatched. Germline values: CDR1 SGHNT, CDR2 YENEEA. This receptor was identified in a woman younger than 30 with Graves' hyperthyroidism. This chain links TRBV11-3 with TRBJ2-1, with TRBD2 matching 11 bases. Sequences were obtained from blood. In DNA form, the CDR3 reads TGTGCCAGCAGAAAGGACTCTAGCGGGAGGTACAATGAGCAGTTCTTC. Residues: CASRKDSSGRYNEQFF.